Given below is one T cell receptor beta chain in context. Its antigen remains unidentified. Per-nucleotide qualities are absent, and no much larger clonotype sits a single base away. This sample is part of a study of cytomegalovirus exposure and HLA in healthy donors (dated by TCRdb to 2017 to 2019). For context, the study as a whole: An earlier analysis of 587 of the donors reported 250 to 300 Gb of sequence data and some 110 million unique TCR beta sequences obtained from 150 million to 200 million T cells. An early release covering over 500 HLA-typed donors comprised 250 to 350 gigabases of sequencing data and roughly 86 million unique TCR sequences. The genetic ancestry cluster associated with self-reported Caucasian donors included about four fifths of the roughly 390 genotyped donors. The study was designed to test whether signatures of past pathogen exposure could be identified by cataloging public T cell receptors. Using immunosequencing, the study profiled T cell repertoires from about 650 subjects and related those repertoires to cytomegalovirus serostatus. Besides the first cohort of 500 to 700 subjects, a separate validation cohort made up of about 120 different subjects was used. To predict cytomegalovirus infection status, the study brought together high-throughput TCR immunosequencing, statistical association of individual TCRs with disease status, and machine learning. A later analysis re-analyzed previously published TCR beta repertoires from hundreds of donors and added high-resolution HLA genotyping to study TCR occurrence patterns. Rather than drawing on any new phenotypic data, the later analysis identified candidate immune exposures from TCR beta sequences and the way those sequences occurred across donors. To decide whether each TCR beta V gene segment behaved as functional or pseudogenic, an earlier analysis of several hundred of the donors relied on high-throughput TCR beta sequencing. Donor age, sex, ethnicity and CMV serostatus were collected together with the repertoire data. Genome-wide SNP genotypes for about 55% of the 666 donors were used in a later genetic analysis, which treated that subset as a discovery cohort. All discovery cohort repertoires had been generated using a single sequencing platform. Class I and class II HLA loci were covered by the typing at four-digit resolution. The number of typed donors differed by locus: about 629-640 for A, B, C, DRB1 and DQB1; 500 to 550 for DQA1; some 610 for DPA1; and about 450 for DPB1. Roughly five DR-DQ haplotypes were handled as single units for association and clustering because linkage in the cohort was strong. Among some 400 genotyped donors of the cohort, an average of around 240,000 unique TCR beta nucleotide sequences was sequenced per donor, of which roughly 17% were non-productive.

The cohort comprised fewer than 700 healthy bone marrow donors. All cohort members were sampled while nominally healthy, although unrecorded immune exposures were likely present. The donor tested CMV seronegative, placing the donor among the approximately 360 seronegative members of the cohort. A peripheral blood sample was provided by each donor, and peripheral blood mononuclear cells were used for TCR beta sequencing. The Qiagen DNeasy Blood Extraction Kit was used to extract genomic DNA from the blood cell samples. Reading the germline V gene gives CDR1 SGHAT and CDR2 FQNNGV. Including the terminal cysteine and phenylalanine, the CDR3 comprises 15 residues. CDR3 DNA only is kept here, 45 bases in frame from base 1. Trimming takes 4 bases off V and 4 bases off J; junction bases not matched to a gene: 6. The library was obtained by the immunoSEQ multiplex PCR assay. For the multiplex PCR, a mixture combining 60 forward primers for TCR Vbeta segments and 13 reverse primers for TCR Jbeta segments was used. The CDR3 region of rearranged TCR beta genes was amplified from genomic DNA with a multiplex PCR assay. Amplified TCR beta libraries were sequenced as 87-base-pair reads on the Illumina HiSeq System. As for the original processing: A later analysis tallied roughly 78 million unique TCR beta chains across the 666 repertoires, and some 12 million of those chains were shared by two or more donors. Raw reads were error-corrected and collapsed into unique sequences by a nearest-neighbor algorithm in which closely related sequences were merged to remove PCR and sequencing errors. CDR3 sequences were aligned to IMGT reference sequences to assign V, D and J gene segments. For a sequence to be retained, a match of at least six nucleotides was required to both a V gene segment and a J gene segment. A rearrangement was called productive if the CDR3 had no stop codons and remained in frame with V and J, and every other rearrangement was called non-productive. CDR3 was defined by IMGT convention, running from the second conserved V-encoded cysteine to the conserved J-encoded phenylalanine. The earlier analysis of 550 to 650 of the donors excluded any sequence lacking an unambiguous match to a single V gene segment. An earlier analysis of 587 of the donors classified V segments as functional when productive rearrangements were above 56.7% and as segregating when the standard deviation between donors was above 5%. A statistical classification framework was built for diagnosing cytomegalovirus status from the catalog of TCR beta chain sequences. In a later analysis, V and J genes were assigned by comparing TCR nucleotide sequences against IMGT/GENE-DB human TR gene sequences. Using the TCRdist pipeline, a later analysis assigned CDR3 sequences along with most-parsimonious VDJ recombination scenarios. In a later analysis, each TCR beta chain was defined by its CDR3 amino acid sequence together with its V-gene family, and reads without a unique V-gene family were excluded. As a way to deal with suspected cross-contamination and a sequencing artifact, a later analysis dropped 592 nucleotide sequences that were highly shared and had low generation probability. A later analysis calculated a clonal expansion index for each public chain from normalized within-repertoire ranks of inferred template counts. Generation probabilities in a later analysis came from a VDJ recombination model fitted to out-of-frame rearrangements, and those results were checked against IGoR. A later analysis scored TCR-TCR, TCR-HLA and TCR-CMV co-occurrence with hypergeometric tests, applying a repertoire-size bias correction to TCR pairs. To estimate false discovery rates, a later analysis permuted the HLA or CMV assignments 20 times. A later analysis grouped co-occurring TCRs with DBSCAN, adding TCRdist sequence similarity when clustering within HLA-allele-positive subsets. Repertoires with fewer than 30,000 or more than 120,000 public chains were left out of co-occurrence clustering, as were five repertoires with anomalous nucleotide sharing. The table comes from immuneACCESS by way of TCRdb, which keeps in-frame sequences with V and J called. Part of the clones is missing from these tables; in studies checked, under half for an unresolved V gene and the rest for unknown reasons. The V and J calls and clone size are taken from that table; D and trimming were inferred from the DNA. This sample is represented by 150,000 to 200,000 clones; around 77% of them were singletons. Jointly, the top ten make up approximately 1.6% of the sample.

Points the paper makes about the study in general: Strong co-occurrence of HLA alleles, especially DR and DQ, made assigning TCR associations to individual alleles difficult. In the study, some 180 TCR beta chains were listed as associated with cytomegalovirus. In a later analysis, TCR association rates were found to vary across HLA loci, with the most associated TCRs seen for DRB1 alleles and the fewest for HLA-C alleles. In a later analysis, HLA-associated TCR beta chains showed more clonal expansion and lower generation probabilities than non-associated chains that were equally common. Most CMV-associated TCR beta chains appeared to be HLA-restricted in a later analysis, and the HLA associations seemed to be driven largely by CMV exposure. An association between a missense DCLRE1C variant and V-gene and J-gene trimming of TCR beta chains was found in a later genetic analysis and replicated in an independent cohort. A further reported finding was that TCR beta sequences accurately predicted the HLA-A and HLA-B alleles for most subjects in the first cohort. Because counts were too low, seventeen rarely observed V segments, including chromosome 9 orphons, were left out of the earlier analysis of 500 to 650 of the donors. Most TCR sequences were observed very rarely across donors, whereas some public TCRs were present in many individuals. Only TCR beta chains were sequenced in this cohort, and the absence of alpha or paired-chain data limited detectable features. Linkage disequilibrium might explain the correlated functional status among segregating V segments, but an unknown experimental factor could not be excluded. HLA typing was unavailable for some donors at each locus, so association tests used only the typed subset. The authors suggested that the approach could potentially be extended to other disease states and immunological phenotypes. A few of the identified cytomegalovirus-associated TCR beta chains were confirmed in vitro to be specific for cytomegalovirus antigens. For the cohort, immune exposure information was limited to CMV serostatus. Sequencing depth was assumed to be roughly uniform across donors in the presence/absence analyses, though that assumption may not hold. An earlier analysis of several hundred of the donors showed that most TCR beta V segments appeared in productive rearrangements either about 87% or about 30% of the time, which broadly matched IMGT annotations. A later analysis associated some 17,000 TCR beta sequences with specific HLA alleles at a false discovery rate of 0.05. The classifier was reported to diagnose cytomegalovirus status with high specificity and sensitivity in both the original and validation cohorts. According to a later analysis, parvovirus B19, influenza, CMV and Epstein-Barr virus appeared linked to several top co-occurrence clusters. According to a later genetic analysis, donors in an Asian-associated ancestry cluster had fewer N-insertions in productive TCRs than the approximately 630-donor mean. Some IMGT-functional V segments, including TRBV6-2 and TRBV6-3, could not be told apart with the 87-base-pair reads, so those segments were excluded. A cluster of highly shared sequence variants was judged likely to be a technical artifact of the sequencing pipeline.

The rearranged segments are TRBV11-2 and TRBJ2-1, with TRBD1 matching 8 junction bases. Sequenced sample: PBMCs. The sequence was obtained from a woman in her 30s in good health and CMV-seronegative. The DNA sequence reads TGTGCCAGCAGCTCCACAGGGGGTATGTACAATGAGCAGTTCTTC. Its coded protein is CASSSTGGMYNEQFF. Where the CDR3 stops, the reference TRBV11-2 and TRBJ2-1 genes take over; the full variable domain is EAGVAQSPRYKIIEKRQSVAFWCNPISGHATLYWYQQILGQGPKLLIQFQNNGVVDDSQLPKDRFSAERLKGVDSTLKIQPAKLEDSAVYLCASSSTGGMYNEQFFGPGTRLTVL.